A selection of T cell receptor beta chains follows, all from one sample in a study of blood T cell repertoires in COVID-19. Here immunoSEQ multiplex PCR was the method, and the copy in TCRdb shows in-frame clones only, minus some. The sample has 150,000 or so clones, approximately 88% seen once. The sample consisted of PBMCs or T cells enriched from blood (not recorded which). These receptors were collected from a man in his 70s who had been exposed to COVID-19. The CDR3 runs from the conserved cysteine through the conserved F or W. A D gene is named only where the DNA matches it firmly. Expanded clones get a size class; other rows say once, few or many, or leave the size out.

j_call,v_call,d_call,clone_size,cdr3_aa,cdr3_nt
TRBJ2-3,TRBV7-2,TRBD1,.,CASRQGGGNTDTQYF,TGTGCCAGCAGACAGGGGGGTGGGAACACAGATACGCAGTATTTT
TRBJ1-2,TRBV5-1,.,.,CASSLLQGLGYGYTF,TGCGCCAGCAGCCTTCTCCAGGGGTTAGGCTATGGCTACACCTTC
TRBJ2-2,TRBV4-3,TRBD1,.,CASSQGPGQGFTGELFF,TGCGCCAGCAGCCAAGGGCCGGGACAGGGCTTCACCGGGGAGCTGTTTTTT
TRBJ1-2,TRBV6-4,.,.,CASRDPTRGYGYTF,TGTGCCAGCAGGGACCCCACACGAGGCTATGGCTACACCTTC
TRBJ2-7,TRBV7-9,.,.,CASSGGWSYYEQYF,TGTGCCAGCAGCGGCGGGTGGTCTTACTACGAGCAGTACTTC
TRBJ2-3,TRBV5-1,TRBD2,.,CASSQASGGWRTDTQYF,TGCGCCAGCAGCCAGGCTAGCGGGGGATGGCGCACAGATACGCAGTATTTT
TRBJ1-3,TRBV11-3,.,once,CASSSRGSTSGNTIYF,TGTGCCAGCAGCTCGCGGGGGTCTACCTCTGGAAACACCATATATTTT
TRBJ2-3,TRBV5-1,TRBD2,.,CASSPGLAGGLSYPDTQYF,TGCGCCAGCAGCCCGGGACTAGCGGGAGGCCTTTCTTATCCAGATACGCAGTATTTT
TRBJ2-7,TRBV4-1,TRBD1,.,CASSQDKGNRGVYEQYF,TGCGCCAGCAGCCAAGACAAGGGGAACAGGGGAGTCTACGAGCAGTACTTC
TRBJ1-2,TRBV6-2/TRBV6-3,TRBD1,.,CASSTFPGQGGDYGYTF,TGTGCCAGCAGTACTTTCCCGGGACAGGGGGGAGACTATGGCTACACCTTC
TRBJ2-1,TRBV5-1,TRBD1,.,CASSQQGDEYNEQFF,TGCGCCAGCAGCCAACAGGGGGACGAATACAATGAGCAGTTCTTC
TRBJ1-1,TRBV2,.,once,CASSEVSTAEAFF,TGTGCCAGCAGTGAGGTGAGTACGGCTGAAGCTTTCTTT
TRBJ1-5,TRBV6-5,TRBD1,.,CASRTGPINQPQHF,TGTGCCAGCCGGACAGGCCCGATCAATCAGCCCCAGCATTTT
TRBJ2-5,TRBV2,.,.,CASGRQETQYF,TGTGCCAGCGGGAGACAAGAGACCCAGTACTTC
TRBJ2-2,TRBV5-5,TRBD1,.,CASSPGTGGTGELFF,TGTGCCAGCAGCCCCGGGACAGGGGGCACCGGGGAGCTGTTTTTT
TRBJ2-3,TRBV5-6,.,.,CASHRAGAIRDTQYF,TGTGCCAGCCACCGAGCGGGTGCAATCCGGGATACGCAGTATTTT
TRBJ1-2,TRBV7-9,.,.,CASSLDGYGYTF,TGTGCCAGCAGCTTAGACGGTTATGGCTACACCTTC
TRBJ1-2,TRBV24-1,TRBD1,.,CATSGGTGASANYGYTF,TGTGCCACCAGTGGGGGGACAGGGGCTTCTGCTAACTATGGCTACACCTTC
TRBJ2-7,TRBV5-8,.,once,CASTLVQGSYEQYF,TGTGCCAGCACCTTGGTACAGGGTAGCTACGAGCAGTACTTC
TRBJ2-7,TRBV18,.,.,CASSPLPPQRSTYEQYF,TGTGCCAGCTCACCTCTACCGCCACAGCGGTCAACCTACGAGCAGTACTTC
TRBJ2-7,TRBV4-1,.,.,CASSLRQASYEQYF,TGCGCCAGCAGCCTTCGACAGGCCTCCTACGAGCAGTACTTC
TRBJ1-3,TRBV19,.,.,CASSLTRDNSGNTIYF,TGTGCCAGTAGTTTGACCAGGGACAATTCTGGAAACACCATATATTTT
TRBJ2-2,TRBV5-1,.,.,CASSPTDANTGELFF,TGCGCCAGCAGCCCCACAGACGCGAACACCGGGGAGCTGTTTTTT
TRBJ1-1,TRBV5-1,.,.,CASSPEGLPGRAEAFF,TGCGCCAGCAGCCCCGAGGGTCTCCCAGGAAGGGCTGAAGCTTTCTTT
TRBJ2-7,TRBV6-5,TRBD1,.,CASSPAGQGSYEQYF,TGTGCCAGCAGCCCAGCAGGACAGGGCTCCTACGAGCAGTACTTC
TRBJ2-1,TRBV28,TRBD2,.,CASSPTRRRGNEQFF,TGTGCCAGCAGTCCTACTCGCCGGCGGGGGAATGAGCAGTTCTTC
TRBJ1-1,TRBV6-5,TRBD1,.,CASSQAGGSTEAFF,TGTGCCAGCAGTCAGGCAGGGGGAAGTACTGAAGCTTTCTTT
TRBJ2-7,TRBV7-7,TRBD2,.,CASSPGLDGYEQYF,TGTGCCAGCAGCCCGGGACTAGACGGCTACGAGCAGTACTTC
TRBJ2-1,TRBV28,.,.,CASSLPRTPKGEQFF,TGTGCCAGCAGTCTACCACGGACCCCAAAGGGGGAGCAGTTCTTC
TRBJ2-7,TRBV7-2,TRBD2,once,CASSPGGAQKKEQYF,TGTGCCAGCAGCCCGGGGGGGGCACAAAAGAAGGAGCAGTACTTC
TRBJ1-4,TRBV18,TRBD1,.,CASSPFSPGQGNEKLFF,TGTGCCAGCTCACCCTTCTCTCCGGGACAGGGCAATGAAAAACTGTTTTTT
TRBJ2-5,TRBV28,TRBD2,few,CASRHPRGGGTRETQYF,TGTGCCAGCAGACACCCCCGCGGGGGGGGGACGCGTGAGACCCAGTACTTC
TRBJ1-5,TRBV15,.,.,CATSSSGLQPQHF,TGTGCCACCAGCAGTTCTGGACTGCAGCCCCAGCATTTT